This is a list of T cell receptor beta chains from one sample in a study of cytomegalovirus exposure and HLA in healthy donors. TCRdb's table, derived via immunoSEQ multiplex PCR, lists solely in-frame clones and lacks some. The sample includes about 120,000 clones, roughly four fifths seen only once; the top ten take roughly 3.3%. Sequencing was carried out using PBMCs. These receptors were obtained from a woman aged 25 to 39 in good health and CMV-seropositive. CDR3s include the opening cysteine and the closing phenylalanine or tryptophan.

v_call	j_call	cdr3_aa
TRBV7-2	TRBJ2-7	CASSSRPGGVYEQYF
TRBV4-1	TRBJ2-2	CASSQLDMGLASGELFF
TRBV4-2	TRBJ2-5	CASSQVQQGQETQYF
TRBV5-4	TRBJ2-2	CASRHGTENTGELFF
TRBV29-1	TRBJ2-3	CSVEGGRTDTQYF
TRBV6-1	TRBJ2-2	CASSFHRAGELFF
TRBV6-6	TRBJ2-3	CASSYRLAGVSDTQYF
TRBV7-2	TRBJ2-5	CASSMHSGTGGKTQYF
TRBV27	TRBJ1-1	CASSSGDERMNTEAFF
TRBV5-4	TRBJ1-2	CASSWDKLLGGYTF
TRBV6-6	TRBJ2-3	CASSLQDTQYF
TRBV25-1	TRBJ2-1	CASSEFGTGSYNEQFF
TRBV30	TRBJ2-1	CAWSVGRGQFF
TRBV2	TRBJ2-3	CASLPGSGGRTSDTQYF
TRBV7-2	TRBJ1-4	CASSLGQGGEKLFF
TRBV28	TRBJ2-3	CASNPLRGTSDITDTQYF
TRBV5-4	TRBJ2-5	CASSLGGEETQYF
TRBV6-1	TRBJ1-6	CAIDRGIGSPLHF
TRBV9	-	CASSPSPGAGTGSYEQYF
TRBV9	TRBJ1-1	CASSPGSTEAFF
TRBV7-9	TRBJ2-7	CASSPRQGTHYEQYF
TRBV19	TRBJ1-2	CASSPNRGPSERNYGYTF
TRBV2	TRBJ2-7	CASSEIASGEQYF
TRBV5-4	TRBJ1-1	CASSLPGQGATEAFF
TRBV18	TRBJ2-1	CTSSPLDSQGEQFF
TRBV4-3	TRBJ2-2	CASSQDRATGELFF
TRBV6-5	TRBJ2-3	CASSPWGGTDTQYF